The sequence of this TCR beta chain was determined in a study of T-cell memory formation after mild COVID-19. Via MiXCR, TCRdb re-called the 5' RACE reads, giving one row per CDR3 protein. The sample records 500,000 to 550,000 distinct CDR3 sequences, roughly 22% being singletons. Germline V gene lookup returns CDR1 MNHEY and CDR2 SVGEGT. This CDR3 has 14 residues. Between the trimmed V and J ends, which lost 6 bases and 3 bases, there was a span of 13 bases. The source of this sequence is an adult woman who had mild COVID-19 (a few samples of this study predate the infection). Cell type and time point are not known. This chain links TRBV6-2 or TRBV6-3 with TRBJ2-3; no clear D. Sequenced input: PBMCs or a T cell subset sorted from them (not recorded which). In DNA form, the CDR3 reads TGTGCCAGCAGCTTGAAGGTGGGGACAGATACGCAGTATTTT. Amino acids: CASSLKVGTDTQYF.